This TCR beta chain originates from a study of blood T cells in healthy people across ages. The use of a sample-barcoded 5' primer and a J-beta primer mix characterized a second PCR of about 6 to 11 cycles. TCRdb used MiXCR to reprocess the 5' RACE reads, holding one entry per CDR3 protein. The sample lists roughly 700,000 distinct CDR3 sequences, approximately 49% occurring once. CDR1 is SGHTA and CDR2 is FQGNSA in the germline V gene. The CDR3 consists of 15 residues. V dropped 5 bases and J dropped 4 bases, with 14 bases sitting between them. The sequenced sample consisted of blood. V usage is TRBV7-2 and J usage is TRBJ1-4, with D possibly being TRBD1 (5 bases). The TCR sequence derives from a woman aged 60-75 years in good health. Written as DNA, the CDR3 is TGTGCCAGCAGCCAACAAAGGGGCGATAATGAAAAACTGTTTTTT. The encoded protein is CASSQQRGDNEKLFF.